This T cell receptor (beta chain) was sequenced for a study of PD-1 blockade in classical Hodgkin lymphoma. Study-level information: With a 2-week interval, patients received intravenous nivolumab at 3 mg/kg. Regarding the study as a whole: When set against healthy donors, newly diagnosed patients were reported to show lower baseline TCR diversity. Newly diagnosed patients and complete responders had comparable diversity at baseline. Exclusion was the outcome for patients who began nivolumab under 1 year after ASCT.

About this clone: Antigen specificity is unknown.

Sample time point: cycle 4 day 1 (C4D1), after more than 5 weeks of nivolumab. Relapse after autologous stem cell transplantation occurred in every patient, and brentuximab vedotin exposure varied. CD4+ T cells were purified from thawed PBMCs by magnetic negative selection. Sequencing was performed with immunoSEQ multiplex PCR; in TCRdb, only in-frame clones are kept and a portion is missing. The sample consists of some 10,000 clones, approximately 88% of them appearing once. The germline V gene encodes CDR1 GTSNPN and CDR2 SVGIG (reference sequence). The CDR3 totals 15 residues. The V and J ends lost 4 bases and 3 bases, in that order; junction bases with no gene match: 8.

The source of this sequence is a human donor with classical Hodgkin lymphoma. The J gene is TRBJ2-5, the V gene TRBV30, with 10 bases aligning to TRBD2. The sample here was CD4+ T cells from blood, taken before the fourth cycle of nivolumab. As DNA, the CDR3 is TGTGCCTGGATTACGGGACTAGCGCCCGAAGAGACCCAGTACTTC. It yields the protein CAWITGLAPEETQYF.